The 2 T cell receptor beta chains given below trace back to one sample, sequenced in a study of T cell responses to AZD1222 COVID-19 vaccine. Sequencing used immunoSEQ multiplex PCR; TCRdb keeps in-frame clones, though not all of them. The table records around 180,000 clones, 87% of them present only once. This specimen was peripheral blood, taken on day 0 of AZD1222 vaccination. The origin of the receptors is an adult in good health.

This clone was detected only once. The V gene is TRBV11-1, the J gene TRBJ2-5; 8 bases are shared with TRBD2. J gave up 6 bases and V 2 bases, and 11 bases lay outside the gene matches. CDR1 SGHAT and CDR2 FQDESV come from the germline V gene (reference sequence). The CDR3 extends over 16 amino acids. The CDR3 sequence: CASSLLRREGLKTQYF. DNA for the CDR3: TGTGCCAGCAGCTTATTGCGTCGGGAGGGCCTTAAGACCCAGTACTTC. The full variable domain, rest sourced from reference TRBV11-1 and TRBJ2-5, is EAEVAQSPRYKITEKSQAVAFWCDPISGHATLYWYRQILGQGPELLVQFQDESVVDDSQLPKDRFSAERLKGVDSTLKIQPAELGDSAMYLCASSLLRREGLKTQYFGPGTRLLVL.

The chain couples TRBV7-9 to TRBJ1-2; D is undetermined. The CDR3 spans 16 residues. CDR1 and CDR2 from the germline V gene are SEHNR and FQNEAQ (reference sequence). V gave up 2 bases and J gave up 0 bases, with 13 bases separating them. In DNA, the CDR3 is TGTGCCAGCAGCTTAACAAGGTCACCAGCTAACTATGGCTACACCTTC. This gives the protein CASSLTRSPANYGYTF.